The 15 T cell receptor beta chains presented below share a single source sample, sequenced in a study of blood T cell repertoires in COVID-19. Method: immunoSEQ multiplex PCR; TCRdb's copy keeps in-frame clones and lacks some. The data show about 530,000 clones, with approximately 91% seen just once and roughly 7.4% held by the top ten. Sample: peripheral blood. The receptors here all came from a woman in her forties or fifties with COVID-19, enrolled during active disease.

This clone was observed once. The chain combines TRBV25-1 with TRBJ1-4; 8 bases match TRBD1. The germline CDR1 and CDR2 sequences are MGHDK and SYGVNS. CDR3 length: 17 residues. V lost 1 base to trimming and J lost 2 bases; unmatched junction nucleotides: 6. The CDR3 DNA reads TGTGCCAGCAGTGAATGGGGCAGGGGGCCTACTAATGAAAAACTGTTTTTT. Its translation: CASSEWGRGPTNEKLFF.

CDR3 amino acids: CASSPRDRGNSPLHF. In DNA form, the CDR3 reads TGTGCCAGCAGCCCGCGGGACAGGGGCAATTCACCCCTCCACTTT. The chain employs TRBV11-2 and TRBJ1-6; the match to TRBD1 covers 10 bases. The CDR3 is 15 residues long. V dropped 5 bases and J dropped 7; count of bases not matched to a gene: 5. The germline CDR1 and CDR2 sequences are SGHAT and FQNNGV.

Of note for this clone: The junction differs from germline at one of its ends, possibly a read error. V gene TRBV6-4 combines with J gene TRBJ2-7; no clear D gene. CDR1 and CDR2 from the germline V gene are MRHNA and SNTAGT. The CDR3 sequence is 10 residues long. CDR3 region: CASTSDEQYF. The CDR3 DNA is TGTGCCAGCACCTCCGACGAGCAGTACTTC.

This chain's CDR3 is CASRKTGLEQYF. In nucleotides, the CDR3 is TGTGCCAGCAGAAAAACAGGGCTCGAGCAGTACTTC. This chain connects TRBV12-3 or TRBV12-4 to TRBJ2-7, with D perhaps matching TRBD1 (6 bases). The V end was cut by 6 bases, the J end by 6 bases, with 12 bases between. This CDR3 contains 12 residues.

The rearrangement uses TRBV2 and TRBJ2-5; D perhaps matches TRBD2 (6 bases). V was trimmed by 8 bases and J by 4 bases, leaving 17 bases between them. The CDR3 has 14 amino acids. The V gene's germline CDR1 is SNHLY and CDR2 FYNNEI. Written as DNA, the CDR3 is TGTGCCAGCCCAGGGAGGAGGTTGGGAGAGACCCAGTACTTC. Amino acid sequence: CASPGRRLGETQYF.

As concerns this clone: One end of the junction fails to match germline, which may point to a read error. The rearrangement joins TRBV5-1 to TRBJ2-2; D is possibly TRBD1 (5 bases). The V gene's germline CDR1 is SGHRS and CDR2 YFSETQ. The CDR3 has 14 residues. This CDR3 reads CASTLTENTGELFF. The DNA for the CDR3 is TGCGCCAGCACCTTGACAGAGAACACCGGGGAGCTGTTTTTT.

The CDR3 spells CASRDGTATYEQYF. In DNA form, the CDR3 reads TGTGCCAGCAGAGACGGGACAGCGACCTACGAGCAGTACTTC. The gene calls are TRBV7-6 and TRBJ2-7, with 7 positions matching TRBD1. The CDR3 extends over 14 amino acids. Germline CDR1 reads SGHVS; CDR2 reads FNYEAQ. V lost 6 bases and J lost 2; bases outside the gene matches: 7.

In nucleotides, the CDR3 is TGTGCCAGTAATCATCCAGGGATCGACTATGGCTACACCTTC. Encoded protein: CASNHPGIDYGYTF. The chain has TRBV19 and TRBJ1-2, with D maybe TRBD1 (5 bases). This CDR3 is built from 14 residues. V was shortened by 7 bases and J by 3 bases, with 15 bases between the two germline ends. CDR1 is LNHDA, CDR2 SQIVND, per germline (reference sequence).

The chain recombines TRBV27 with TRBJ1-1; TRBD1 matches 9 bases. J gave up 6 bases and V 5 bases, and 10 bases lay outside the gene matches. This CDR3 comprises 15 residues. Germline loops: CDR1 MNHEY, CDR2 SMNVEV (reference sequence). In nucleotides, the CDR3 is TGTGCCAGCAGTGCTCGGGACAGGGCAGCCGCTGAAGCTTTCTTT. Translation: CASSARDRAAAEAFF.

This clone was picked up one time. The genes are TRBV5-1 and TRBJ2-3; 8 nucleotides agree with TRBD2. The CDR3 consists of 14 residues. Per the germline V gene, CDR1 is SGHRS and CDR2 is YFSETQ. J gave up 3 bases and V 6 bases, and 6 bases lay outside the gene matches. The CDR3 sequence: CASTTSGGTDTQYF. The CDR3 nucleotides read TGCGCCAGCACAACTTCGGGAGGGACAGATACGCAGTATTTT. Using reference TRBV5-1 and TRBJ2-3 for the parts outside the CDR3, the full variable domain is KAGVTQTPRYLIKTRGQQVTLSCSPISGHRSVSWYQQTPGQGLQFLFEYFSETQRNKGNFPGRFSGRQFSNSRSEMNVSTLELGDSALYLCASTTSGGTDTQYFGPGTRLTVL.

The CDR3 loop reads CSASRLADYNEQFF. CDR3 nucleotides: TGCAGTGCAAGTCGGCTAGCGGACTACAATGAGCAGTTCTTC. The chain is built from TRBV20-1 and TRBJ2-1, with 7 positions matching TRBD2. Losses at the gene ends were 6 bases for V and 3 bases for J; bases not matched to a gene: 8. Germline V gives CDR1 DFQATT, CDR2 SNEGSKA (reference sequence). The CDR3 has 14 amino acids.

The gene calls are TRBV24-1 and TRBJ1-1; 7 bases align to TRBD1. The CDR3 consists of 12 residues. CDR1 KGHDR and CDR2 SFDVKD come from the germline V gene. With V trimmed by 7 bases and J by 4 bases, 2 bases remained unmatched. The CDR3 DNA reads as TGTGCCACCAGACGGACAGGCACTGAAGCTTTCTTT. It is translated as CATRRTGTEAFF.

CDR3 nucleotides: TGCGCCAGTAGGGACTACCCCTACACAGATACGCAGTATTTT. It translates to CASRDYPYTDTQYF. The chain joins TRBV10-2 to TRBJ2-3; TRBD2 matches at 7 bases. V lost 9 bases, J lost 2 bases, and 8 bases stayed unmatched. The germline gives CDR1 WSHSY, CDR2 SAAADI. The CDR3 extends over 14 amino acids.

The genes are TRBV9 and TRBJ2-7, with 8 bases identical to TRBD1. In germline, CDR1 is SGDLS, CDR2 YYNGEE. V lost 3 bases, J lost 4 bases, and 12 bases stayed unmatched. This CDR3 region has 16 residues. The DNA of the CDR3 is TGTGCCAGCAGCGGATCCCAGGGGGCGCGACGGTACGAGCAGTACTTC. This translates into CASSGSQGARRYEQYF.

The genes are TRBV5-1 and TRBJ2-7, with TRBD2 matching over 8 bases. The CDR3 is made up of 17 amino acids. Germline assignment: CDR1 SGHRS and CDR2 YFSETQ. V lost 4 bases to trimming and J lost 3 bases; unmatched junction nucleotides: 15. Written as DNA, the CDR3 is TGCGCCAGCAGCGACACCCTATTGGCGGGGGGTGTCTACGAGCAGTACTTC. Translation: CASSDTLLAGGVYEQYF. The full variable domain, rest sourced from reference TRBV5-1 and TRBJ2-7, is KAGVTQTPRYLIKTRGQQVTLSCSPISGHRSVSWYQQTPGQGLQFLFEYFSETQRNKGNFPGRFSGRQFSNSRSEMNVSTLELGDSALYLCASSDTLLAGGVYEQYFGPGTRLTVT.